This TCR beta chain came from a study of T cells in Graves' hyperthyroidism and ophthalmopathy. This clonotype was observed a handful of times. The target antigen is unknown. Study outcomes and limitations: Ophthalmopathy was told apart from stable hyperthyroidism by a 13 V-J model.

Trimming took off 0 bases at V and 4 bases at J, with 10 bases between the two ends. The CDR3 runs to 15 residues. Per germline, CDR1 LGHNA and CDR2 YNFKEQ. Amplification of TCR beta CDR3 regions was performed using RNA transcripts as template. The HTBI primer set served for first-round RT-PCR of the TCR CDR3. TCRdb independently ran MiXCR on the multiplex PCR reads; one entry per CDR3 protein. The table has approximately 600,000 distinct CDR3 sequences, roughly 15% seen once. The clonotype comes from a woman younger than 45 with Graves' hyperthyroidism. Input material: blood. The chain has TRBV4-2 and TRBJ1-5, with a weak D call TRBD1 (5 bases). The CDR3 sequence: CASSQDLEGNQPQHF. Here the CDR3 DNA reads TGTGCCAGCAGCCAAGATCTCGAGGGGAATCAGCCCCAGCATTTT.